This T cell receptor (beta chain) was observed in a study of human T cells and chemical hapten exposure. Study-wide background: Subjects had 2% DPC placed on about 2 cm by about 2 cm of upper inner arm skin for sensitization. Patches with 0.01% DPC went on the upper back, and the tests were read at 6 days. Study-wide points: With regard to DPC sensitization, TCRs above 1 in 1000 frequency did not change.

This CDR3 region has 14 residues. The germline V gene encodes CDR1 SGHDT and CDR2 YYEEEE. The germline V and J ends were trimmed by 1 base and 1 base, with 9 bases remaining between them. In the source study's methods: TCR counts had a median of around 94,000 per sample and spanned about 23,224 to 690,600. One entry per CDR3 protein, called by TCRdb with MiXCR from the RACE reads. What appears here as the V and J calls and clone size reflects TCRdb's work, not the paper's. Of 120,000 or so distinct CDR3 sequences listed, around 15% are singletons. A note on this clonotype: As yet, its antigen is unknown.

Time point: patch test 1, 2 weeks after DPC sensitization. Treatment: therapeutic diphenylcyclopropenone sensitization with weekly scalp DPC. This receptor was obtained from a man between 18 and 35 years old with alopecia areata. Some clones in this sample may be carry-over from other donors' samples. The source material was whole blood, sampled in connection with sensitization to the hapten diphenylcyclopropenone (DPC). The chain employs TRBV5-6 and TRBJ2-7; a weak D match, TRBD1 (5 bases). CDR3 DNA sequence: TGTGCCAGCAGCTTGACAGGAGATTCCTACGAGCAGTACGTC. This sequence encodes CASSLTGDSYEQYV.